This T cell receptor (beta chain) was sequenced for a study of cytomegalovirus exposure and HLA in healthy donors. The germline CDR1 and CDR2 sequences are MRHNA and SNTAGT. V lost 6 bases and J 4 bases, leaving 12 bases between the germline ends. The CDR3 loop spans 14 amino acids. The PCR used 60 Vbeta and 13 Jbeta primers. Sequencing was performed with immunoSEQ multiplex PCR; in TCRdb, only in-frame clones are kept and a portion is missing. The sample contains under 200,000 clones, 77% of which appear only once. This receptor was obtained from a middle-aged woman in good health and CMV-seropositive. This sequence joins TRBV6-4 and TRBJ2-2; D is perhaps TRBD1 (6 bases). The sample comprised PBMCs. CDR3 protein: CASSADRSTGELFF. CDR3 DNA sequence: TGTGCCAGCAGCGCAGACAGGTCCACCGGGGAGCTGTTTTTT.